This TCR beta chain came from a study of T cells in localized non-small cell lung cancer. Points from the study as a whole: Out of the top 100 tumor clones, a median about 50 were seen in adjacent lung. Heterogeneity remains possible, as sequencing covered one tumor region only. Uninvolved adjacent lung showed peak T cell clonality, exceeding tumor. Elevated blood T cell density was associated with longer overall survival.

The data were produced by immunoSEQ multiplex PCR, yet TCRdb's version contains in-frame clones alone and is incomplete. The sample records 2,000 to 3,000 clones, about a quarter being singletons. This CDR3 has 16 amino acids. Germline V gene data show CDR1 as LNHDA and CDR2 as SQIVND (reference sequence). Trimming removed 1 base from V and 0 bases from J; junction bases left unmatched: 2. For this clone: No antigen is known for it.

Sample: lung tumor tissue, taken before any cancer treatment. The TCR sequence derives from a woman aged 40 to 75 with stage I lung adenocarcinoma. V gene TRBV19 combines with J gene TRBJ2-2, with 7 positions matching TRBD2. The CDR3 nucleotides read TGTGCCAGTAGTATAGCGGGACTAACGAACACCGGGGAGCTGTTTTTT. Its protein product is CASSIAGLTNTGELFF.